The TCR beta chain described here comes from a study of T cells in Graves' hyperthyroidism and ophthalmopathy. The sample holds many counts of this clonotype. RNA transcripts served as the template for amplifying TCR beta CDR3 regions. HTBI primers were the set used in a first-round RT-PCR of the TCR CDR3. Each CDR3 protein gets one entry after TCRdb re-called the multiplex PCR reads with MiXCR. In the table there are more than 300,000 distinct CDR3 sequences, about 14% of which are singletons. Germline V gives CDR1 DFQATT, CDR2 SNEGSKA (reference sequence). The CDR3 is made up of 12 amino acids. Between the trimmed V and J ends, which lost 3 bases and 6 bases, there was a span of 10 bases. Patients between 18 and 65 years old had hyperthyroidism, newly diagnosed and lasting under 2 months.

This sequence originates from a woman younger than 45 with Graves' hyperthyroidism. The sample comprised blood. V is TRBV20-1 and J is TRBJ2-3; D not resolved. The CDR3 sequence: CSARRLSDTQYF. CDR3 sequence (DNA): TGCAGTGCTAGGAGACTTTCCGATACGCAGTATTTT.